Presented here are 14 T cell receptor beta chains from one specimen sequenced in a study of OX40 agonist ivuxolimab in advanced cancers. Clones were read by immunoSEQ multiplex PCR, and TCRdb kept only the in-frame ones, dropping some. This repertoire shows 15,000 to 20,000 clones, around 70% found once; its top ten account for about 26%. The source was CD4+ or CD8+ T cells sorted from blood, collected in a trial of the OX40 agonist ivuxolimab. The receptors shown here come from an adult with an advanced solid tumor such as melanoma, head and neck, liver or kidney cancer.

The genes are TRBV5-6 and TRBJ2-7; 9 bases align to TRBD2. The CDR3 loop spans 17 amino acids. J lost 4 bases, V lost 4 bases, and 15 bases had no gene match. The germline gives CDR1 SGHDT, CDR2 YYEEEE. CDR3 loop: CASSLRWGGRASYEQYF. For the CDR3, the DNA is TGTGCCAGCAGCCTCCGGTGGGGCGGGAGGGCCTCGTACGAGCAGTACTTC.

This clone came up once. The V gene is TRBV7-9, the J gene TRBJ2-7; 7 bases are shared with TRBD1. V gave up 5 bases and J gave up 0 bases; unmatched junction bases: 7. CDR1 is SEHNR, CDR2 FQNEAQ, per germline (reference sequence). The CDR3 contains 15 residues. In nucleotides, the CDR3 is TGTGCCAGCAGCACCGGGACAGCCAGCTCCTACGAGCAGTACTTC. Translating gives CASSTGTASSYEQYF.

To note about this clone: Other DNA sequences in this specimen translate into the identical CDR3. The rearrangement uses TRBV14 and TRBJ2-1; tentatively, D is TRBD2 (6 bases). The CDR3 extends over 13 amino acids. V dropped 1 base and J dropped 7 bases, with 8 bases sitting between them. Germline lookup yields CDR1 SGHDN and CDR2 FVKESK. The CDR3 loop reads CASSQVRGNEQFF. The CDR3 coding sequence is TGTGCCAGCAGCCAAGTGCGGGGAAATGAGCAGTTCTTC. Looking up the rest from reference TRBV14 and TRBJ2-1 gives the full variable domain: EAGVTQFPSHSVIEKGQTVTLRCDPISGHDNLYWYRRVMGKEIKFLLHFVKESKQDESGMPNNRFLAERTGGTYSTLKVQPAELEDSGVYFCASSQVRGNEQFFGPGTRLTVL.

The genes are TRBV7-7 and TRBJ2-2, with D perhaps matching TRBD1 (7 bases). The CDR3 totals 14 residues. Germline loops: CDR1 SSHAT, CDR2 FNYEAQ (reference sequence). CDR3 bases: TGTGCGACGGCAGGGGGGAGTAACACCGGGGAGCTGTTTTTT. Protein product: CATAGGSNTGELFF.

This rearrangement joins TRBV28 to TRBJ2-2; D is ambiguous. V was clipped by 5 bases and J by 1 base, with 8 bases between them. In germline, CDR1 is MDHEN, CDR2 SYDVKM. There are 14 residues in the CDR3. CDR3 protein: CASSGWGNTGELFF. CDR3 nucleotides: TGTGCCAGCAGTGGGTGGGGGAACACCGGGGAGCTGTTTTTT.

This chain links TRBV9 with TRBJ2-7, with D maybe TRBD1 (5 bases). V was clipped by 0 bases and J by 2 bases, with 15 bases between them. Per the germline V gene, CDR1 is SGDLS and CDR2 is YYNGEE. CDR3 size: 16 residues. The CDR3 here is CASSVGGTGLAYEQYF. In nucleotides, the CDR3 is TGTGCCAGCAGCGTAGGCGGCACAGGCCTAGCCTACGAGCAGTACTTC.

The CDR3 sequence is CATSRKTASRELQETQYF. CDR3 nucleotides: TGTGCCACCAGCAGAAAAACCGCTTCGAGGGAGCTACAAGAGACCCAGTACTTC. This chain uses TRBV15 with TRBJ2-5; possibly TRBD2 for D (5 bases). CDR1 LNHNV and CDR2 YYDKDF come from the germline V gene (reference sequence). The CDR3 consists of 18 residues. V lost 2 bases and J 2 bases, leaving 21 bases between the germline ends.

The V and J genes are TRBV5-6 and TRBJ1-1, with a tentative D call TRBD1 (5 bases). The ends were cut back, 4 bases at V and 2 bases at J, with 12 bases in the middle. The CDR3 sequence is 14 residues long. Germline CDR1 reads SGHDT; CDR2 reads YYEEEE. CDR3 loop: CASSTGTGNTEAFF. DNA of the CDR3: TGTGCCAGCAGCACCGGGACGGGAAACACTGAAGCTTTCTTT.

The rearrangement uses TRBV6-1 and TRBJ1-1; maybe TRBD1 (6 bases). Trimming took 7 bases from V and 3 from J, leaving 18 bases between them. CDR1 and CDR2 from the germline V gene are MNHNS and SASEGT. The length of the CDR3 is 15 residues. The CDR3 sequence is CASTWTANGDTEAFF. The CDR3 DNA sequence: TGTGCCAGCACCTGGACAGCCAATGGAGACACTGAAGCTTTCTTT.

The gene calls are TRBV6-1 and TRBJ2-7; a possible D gene is TRBD2 (7 bases). This CDR3 comprises 15 residues. V was cut by 7 bases and J by 2 bases, with 18 bases left in between. CDR1 and CDR2 from the germline V gene are MNHNS and SASEGT. The CDR3 sequence is CASMGEGGRAYEQYF. CDR3 bases: TGTGCCAGCATGGGAGAGGGGGGGAGGGCCTACGAGCAGTACTTC.

The J gene is TRBJ2-7, the V gene TRBV27; D is unresolved. From germline, CDR1 is MNHEY and CDR2 SMNVEV (reference sequence). This CDR3 has 16 amino acids. Trimming removed 2 bases from V and 2 bases from J, with 16 bases in between. The chain's CDR3 is CASSLEYSVLTYEQYF. CDR3 coding DNA: TGTGCCAGCAGTTTAGAATACAGCGTCCTCACCTACGAGCAGTACTTC.

This chain uses TRBV9 with TRBJ2-3, with 9 nucleotides matching TRBD2. The length of the CDR3 is 16 residues. J gave up 2 bases and V 0 bases, and 4 bases lay outside the gene matches. CDR1 and CDR2 from the germline V gene are SGDLS and YYNGEE. The CDR3 sequence is CASSVGTSELTDTQYF. The CDR3 DNA is TGTGCCAGCAGCGTAGGGACTAGCGAACTCACAGATACGCAGTATTTT.

V is TRBV27 and J is TRBJ1-2; 11 bases match TRBD1. With 4 bases clipped from V and 7 bases from J, the junction kept 11 bases outside the gene matches. This CDR3 region has 16 residues. Germline V gene data show CDR1 as MNHEY and CDR2 as SMNVEV (reference sequence). CDR3 loop: CASSSPDRGRPGGYTF. CDR3 coding DNA: TGTGCCAGCAGTTCACCGGACAGGGGGCGCCCCGGTGGCTACACCTTC.

The chain joins TRBV5-6 to TRBJ2-7; TRBD1 matches 12 bases. Germline-derived CDR1 and CDR2 are SGHDT and YYEEEE. The CDR3 sequence is 14 residues long. V was clipped by 4 bases and J by 6 bases; unmatched bases: 5. The CDR3 coding sequence is TGTGCCAGCAGCGTGGGACAGGGGGCGGGCGAGCAGTACTTC. Translation: CASSVGQGAGEQYF.